These 4 T cell receptor beta chains were sequenced from one sample in a study of neurological immune-mediated disorders. TCRdb independently ran MiXCR on the 5' RACE reads; one entry per CDR3 protein. The sample yields approximately 26,000 distinct CDR3 sequences, 2.5% seen once. Sequenced material: PBMCs. These receptors were taken from a woman between 50 and 59 years old with multiple sclerosis.

This clonotype was counted at least ten times. The chain employs TRBV12-3 or TRBV12-4 and TRBJ2-1; D perhaps matches TRBD2 (7 bases). CDR3 length: 16 residues. V shed 1 base and J shed 6 bases, with 16 bases lying between them. The CDR3 DNA reads as TGTGCCAGCAGTTTAGTTGGCGGGAGAGGGGGCAATGAGCAGTTCTTC. Translating gives CASSLVGGRGGNEQFF.

This clonotype was counted at least ten times. The V and J genes are TRBV20-1 and TRBJ1-4; a possible D gene is TRBD1 (5 bases). The CDR3 covers 15 residues. Looked up from germline, CDR1 is DFQATT and CDR2 is SNEGSKA (reference sequence). Between the trimmed V and J ends, which lost 6 bases and 4 bases, there was a span of 18 bases. The chain's CDR3 is CSAPPEGRVNEKLFF. In nucleotides, the CDR3 is TGCAGTGCCCCCCCTGAGGGACGGGTTAATGAAAAACTGTTTTTT.

This clonotype was observed many times. The rearrangement joins TRBV7-2 to TRBJ1-1, with TRBD1 matching over 7 bases. The germline V gene has CDR1 SGHTA and CDR2 FQGNSA. Trimming at V came to 5 bases and at J to 0 bases, leaving 6 bases not matched to a gene. The CDR3 length is 15 residues. The CDR3 is CASSPGGGMNTEAFF. CDR3 in DNA: TGTGCCAGCAGCCCAGGGGGGGGGATGAACACTGAAGCTTTCTTT.

The rearrangement uses TRBV14 and TRBJ1-1; no definite D call. The CDR3 consists of 12 residues. V was clipped by 1 base and J by 7 bases, with 7 bases between them. Germline lookup yields CDR1 SGHDN and CDR2 FVKESK. As DNA, the CDR3 is TGTGCCAGCAGCCAAGCGGGCTATGAAGCTTTCTTT. Translation: CASSQAGYEAFF.